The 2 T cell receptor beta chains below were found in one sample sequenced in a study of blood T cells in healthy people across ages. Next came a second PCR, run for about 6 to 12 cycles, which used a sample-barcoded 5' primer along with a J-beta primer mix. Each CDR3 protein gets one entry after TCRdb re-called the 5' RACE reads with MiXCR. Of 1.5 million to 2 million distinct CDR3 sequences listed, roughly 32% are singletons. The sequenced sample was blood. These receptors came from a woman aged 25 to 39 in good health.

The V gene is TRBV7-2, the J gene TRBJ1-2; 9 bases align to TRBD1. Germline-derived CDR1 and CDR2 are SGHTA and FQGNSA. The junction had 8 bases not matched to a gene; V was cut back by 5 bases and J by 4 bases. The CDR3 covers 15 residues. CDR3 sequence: CASSIGTGRIYGYTF. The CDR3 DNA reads TGTGCCAGCAGCATTGGGACAGGGAGAATCTATGGCTACACCTTC. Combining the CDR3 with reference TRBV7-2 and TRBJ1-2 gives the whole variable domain GAGVSQSPSNKVTEKGKDVELRCDPISGHTALYWYRQSLGQGLEFLIYFQGNSAPDKSGLPSDRFSAERTGGSVSTLTIQRTQQEDSAVYLCASSIGTGRIYGYTFGSGTRLTVV.

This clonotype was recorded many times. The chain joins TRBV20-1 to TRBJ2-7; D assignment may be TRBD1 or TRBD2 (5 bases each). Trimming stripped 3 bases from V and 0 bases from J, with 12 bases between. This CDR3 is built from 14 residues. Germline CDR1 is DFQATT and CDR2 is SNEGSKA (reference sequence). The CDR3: CSASLGEHSYEQYF. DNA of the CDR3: TGCAGTGCTAGTTTGGGGGAGCACTCCTACGAGCAGTACTTC.